This passage covers 6 T cell receptor beta chains from one sample sequenced in a study of blood T cell repertoires in COVID-19 (dated by TCRdb to about 2020). The library was made by the immunoSEQ multiplex PCR assay. TCRdb mirrors the immuneACCESS table, restricted to in-frame sequences. Some clones are absent from its copies; in checked studies, under half trace to an unresolved V gene, and the reason for the others is unknown. The sample yields approximately 310,000 clones; approximately 91% were counted once. The ten largest account for 4.5% to 5.5% of the sample. The specimen was PBMCs or T cells enriched from blood (not recorded which). The origin of the receptors is a man in his 60s who had recovered from COVID-19.

The chain carries TRBV12-2 and TRBJ2-7; the table's D call, TRBD2, was not checked against the DNA. TRBV12-2 is termed a pseudogene. The CDR3 contains 19 residues. The CDR3 DNA reads TGTGCAAGTCGCTTAGCGGCGGGATGGAAAATAAGAGACTCCTACGAGCAGTACTTC. Its translation is CASRLAAGWKIRDSYEQYF.

The chain uses TRBV6-4 and TRBJ1-1; D possibly corresponds to TRBD1 (6 bases). The V gene's germline CDR1 is MRHNA and CDR2 SNTAGT. With 3 bases removed from V and 5 bases from J, the gap between germline ends came to 16 bases. The CDR3 covers 15 residues. In DNA form, the CDR3 reads TGTGCCAGCAGTGAAGCTCGGGGGGCGAGGACTGAAGCTTTCTTT. This encodes CASSEARGARTEAFF.

The chain is built from TRBV6-5 and TRBJ2-3, with TRBD2 as a possible D gene (5 bases). Germline loops: CDR1 MNHEY, CDR2 SVGAGI. V lost 2 bases and J 0 bases, leaving 9 bases between the germline ends. The CDR3 is made up of 15 amino acids. The CDR3 DNA reads TGTGCCAGCAGTTACCAAGCGGCTAGCACAGATACGCAGTATTTT. Its protein is CASSYQAASTDTQYF.

The V call is TRBV9, the J call TRBJ1-2; no clear D gene. V lost 3 bases, J lost 7 bases, and 19 bases lay in between. The CDR3 spans 15 residues. CDR1 is SGDLS and CDR2 is YYNGEE in the germline V gene. Written as DNA, the CDR3 is TGTGCCAGCAGCGAAGAGATAAGTATTAGAACTGGCTACACCTTC. It is translated as CASSEEISIRTGYTF.

V is TRBV6-5 and J is TRBJ1-5, with TRBD1 matching over 8 bases. Germline V gene sequence: CDR1 MNHEY, CDR2 SVGAGI. Trimming cost V 6 bases and J 7 bases; bases outside gene matches: 5. The CDR3 loop spans 13 amino acids. The CDR3 reads CASSRDRGQPQHF. The CDR3 DNA sequence: TGTGCCAGCAGCCGAGACAGGGGACAGCCCCAGCATTTT.

The V gene is TRBV5-6, the J gene TRBJ2-1; a weak D match, TRBD2 (5 bases). Deletions cut 2 bases from V and 7 bases from J, with 16 bases between. This CDR3 has 15 amino acids. Germline V gene sequence: CDR1 SGHDT, CDR2 YYEEEE. CDR3 DNA: TGTGCCAGCAGCTTCCTCACTAGATCCGTAAATGAGCAGTTCTTC. Its protein is CASSFLTRSVNEQFF.